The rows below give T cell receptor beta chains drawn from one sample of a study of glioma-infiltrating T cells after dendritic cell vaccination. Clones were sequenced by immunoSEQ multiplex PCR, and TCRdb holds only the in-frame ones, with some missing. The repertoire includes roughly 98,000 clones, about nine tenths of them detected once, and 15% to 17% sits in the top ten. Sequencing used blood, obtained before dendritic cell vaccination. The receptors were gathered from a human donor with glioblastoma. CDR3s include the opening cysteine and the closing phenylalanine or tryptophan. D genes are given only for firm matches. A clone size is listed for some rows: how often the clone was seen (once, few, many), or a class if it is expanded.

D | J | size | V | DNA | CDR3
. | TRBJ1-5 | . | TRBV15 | TGTGCCACCACCGACAGATACAATCAGCCCCAGCATTTT | CATTDRYNQPQHF
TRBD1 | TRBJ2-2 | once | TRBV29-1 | TGCAGCGTTGAGGTGTTTTGGGGACAGGGAAACACCGGGGAGCTGTTTTTT | CSVEVFWGQGNTGELFF
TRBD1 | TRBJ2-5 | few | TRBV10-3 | TGTGCCATCAGTGAGTCTGGACAGGGAAGTCCCCAGTACTTC | CAISESGQGSPQYF
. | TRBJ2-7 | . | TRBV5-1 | TGCGCCAGCGTCGGAGAAAGCTCCTACGAGCAGTACTTC | CASVGESSYEQYF
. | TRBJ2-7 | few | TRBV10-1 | TGCGCCAGCAGGGGCAAAACCGACCCCTCCTACGAGCAGTACTTC | CASRGKTDPSYEQYF
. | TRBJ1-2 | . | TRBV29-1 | TGCAGCGTTGAAGATCGCCCGAGGATAGGGGGGGGCAGAGAACCCTATGGCTACACCTTC | CSVEDRPRIGGGREPYGYTF
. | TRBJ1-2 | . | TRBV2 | TGTGCCAGCAGTGGGAGGGGTTTCGTCGATGGCTACACCTTC | CASSGRGFVDGYTF
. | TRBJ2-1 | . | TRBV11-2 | TGTGCCAGCAGCTTAGCGGGAGCCTACAATGAGCAGTTCTTC | CASSLAGAYNEQFF
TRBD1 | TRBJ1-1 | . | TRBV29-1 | TGCAGCGTTGGGAGAGGGGGCGGAGCTTTCTTT | CSVGRGGGAFF
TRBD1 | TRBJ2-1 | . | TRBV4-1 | TGCGCCAGCAGCCAGGCTCGGGGACAGGTGTACAATGAGCAGTTCTTC | CASSQARGQVYNEQFF